This is a list of T cell receptor beta chains from one sample in a study of CD8+CD57+ T cells in acquired aplastic anemia. TCRdb redid the calling of the reads with MiXCR, one entry per CDR3 protein. In the table there are roughly 150,000 distinct CDR3 sequences, approximately 40% of which are singletons. Sequencing was performed on sorted CD4+, CD8+, or CD8+CD57+ T cells (not recorded which) from PBMCs. The receptor source for this set is a human donor in good health. Both conserved end residues are part of each CDR3. A D gene is named only where the DNA matches it firmly. Rows give clone size only sometimes, using once, few, many, or a class for an expanded clone.

d_gene	j_gene	abundance	v_gene	CDR3aa	CDR3nt
.	TRBJ1-6	.	TRBV19	CASSHRARSPLHF	TGTGCCAGTAGTCACCGTGCCAGGAGCCCCCTCCACTTT
.	TRBJ1-4	.	TRBV2	CASRETGLTNEKLFF	TGTGCCAGCAGGGAAACGGGACTGACGAATGAAAAACTGTTTTTT
TRBD1	TRBJ1-1	.	TRBV9	CASSGGQANTEAFF	TGTGCCAGCAGCGGAGGACAGGCGAACACTGAAGCTTTCTTT
.	TRBJ1-4	many	TRBV10-3	CAISESRGGTITEKLFF	TGTGCCATCAGTGAGTCGAGAGGGGGGACGATTACCGAAAAACTGTTTTTT
TRBD2	TRBJ2-5	.	TRBV27	CASSLLGRGGPETQYF	TGTGCCAGCAGTTTATTGGGGCGGGGGGGCCCTGAGACCCAGTACTTC
.	TRBJ2-2	many	TRBV7-9	CASSPGDSGELFF	TGTGCCAGCAGCCCCGGGGACTCTGGGGAGCTGTTTTTT
.	TRBJ1-5	.	TRBV7-2	CASSLGWRGGRPQHF	TGTGCCAGCAGCTTAGGGTGGCGGGGGGGACGGCCCCAGCATTTT
.	TRBJ1-1	.	TRBV19	CASGSKSLNTEAFF	TGTGCCAGTGGATCGAAGTCCCTGAACACTGAAGCTTTCTTT
TRBD1	TRBJ2-4	many	TRBV9	CASSVAMGQGFIQYF	TGTGCCAGCAGCGTAGCAATGGGACAGGGCTTCATTCAGTACTTC
.	TRBJ1-2	.	TRBV5-1	CASSFPEVGGPNYGYTF	TGCGCCAGCAGCTTTCCTGAGGTGGGGGGACCTAACTATGGCTACACCTTC
.	TRBJ1-6	.	TRBV7-6	CASSQVSGENSPLHF	TGTGCCAGCAGCCAAGTCAGCGGGGAAAATTCACCCCTCCACTTT
.	TRBJ1-2	.	TRBV12-3/TRBV12-4	CASSLGAGRGYGYTF	TGTGCCAGCAGTTTAGGGGCAGGGCGGGGCTATGGCTACACCTTC
.	TRBJ1-6	many	TRBV6-1	CASTKRDTRDSPLHF	TGTGCCAGCACTAAGAGGGACACCCGGGATTCACCCCTCCACTTT
.	TRBJ1-5	many	TRBV2	CASRGLQNQPQHF	TGTGCCAGCAGGGGACTTCAGAATCAGCCCCAGCATTTT
TRBD2	TRBJ2-7	few	TRBV5-6	CASSPGLANSYEQYF	TGTGCCAGCAGCCCGGGACTAGCGAACTCCTACGAGCAGTACTTC
.	TRBJ2-7	many	TRBV19	CASSIAGANSYEQYF	TGTGCCAGTAGTATAGCGGGGGCAAACTCCTACGAGCAGTACTTC
.	TRBJ1-2	few	TRBV18	CASSGAELGYTF	TGTGCCAGCTCCGGGGCAGAACTTGGCTACACCTTC
TRBD2	TRBJ2-7	few	TRBV10-3	CAISGREGYEQYF	TGTGCCATCAGTGGGCGGGAGGGCTACGAGCAGTACTTC
.	TRBJ2-7	.	TRBV11-1	CASSLDWLGRGLSYEQYF	TGTGCCAGCAGCTTAGACTGGCTTGGCAGGGGACTGTCCTACGAGCAGTACTTC
TRBD1	TRBJ1-2	many	TRBV10-3	CAISESDRGYTF	TGTGCCATCAGTGAGTCGGACAGGGGCTACACCTTC
.	TRBJ2-3	.	TRBV7-6	CASSLGGETDTQYF	TGTGCCAGCAGCTTAGGGGGAGAAACAGATACGCAGTATTTT
.	TRBJ1-5	.	TRBV28	CASSEGGISQPQHF	TGTGCCAGCAGTGAGGGGGGTATTAGTCAGCCCCAGCATTTT
.	TRBJ2-6	many	TRBV19	CASTIGANSGANVLTF	TGTGCCAGTACTATTGGAGCTAACTCTGGGGCCAACGTCCTGACTTTC
.	TRBJ1-5	.	TRBV19	CASSIVPYSNQPQHF	TGTGCCAGTAGTATAGTACCCTATAGCAATCAGCCCCAGCATTTT
TRBD2	TRBJ2-1	many	TRBV7-2	CASSDPGLAGGSHEQFF	TGTGCCAGCAGCGATCCGGGACTAGCGGGAGGTTCTCATGAGCAGTTCTTC
.	TRBJ2-7	.	TRBV11-2	CAGSLGETPTLEQYF	TGTGCTGGCAGCTTGGGGGAGACGCCCACCCTCGAGCAGTACTTC
TRBD1	TRBJ1-6	.	TRBV25-1	CASSENAGTGFGDSPLRF	TGTGCCAGCAGTGAAAACGCCGGGACAGGTTTCGGAGACTCACCCCTCCGCTTT
.	TRBJ2-3	many	TRBV19	CASNRARTDTQYF	TGTGCCAGTAATCGGGCCAGAACAGATACGCAGTATTTT
.	TRBJ1-2	.	TRBV20-1	CSARRINYGYTF	TGCAGTGCTAGGCGTATTAACTATGGCTACACCTTC